This T cell receptor (beta chain) appears in the sequencing data of a study of shared clonotypes between healthy human individuals. Study-wide background: CD8 memory received one plate per donor, CD8 naive two, CD4 memory three and CD4 naive three. Findings and caveats of the study: Larger estimated richness was generally recorded for naive subsets relative to memory subsets. The donor pool, a small one, limited the genetic and exposure-history diversity represented. Deeper or shallower sequencing was expected to change how clonotypes are shared among donors.

TCRdb's table, derived via immunoSEQ multiplex PCR, lists solely in-frame clones and lacks some. The sample consists of some 550,000 clones, 95% to 98% of them appearing once. Trimming left V 7 bases short and J 1 base short, with 11 bases between. In germline, CDR1 is MNHNS, CDR2 SASEGT. This CDR3 is built from 13 residues. About this clone: What it recognizes is unknown.

This TCR came from a woman aged 25 to 39 in good health. Sample: naive CD4+ T cells sorted from blood. Subset indicated: CD45RA+ positively selected. The V gene is TRBV6-1, the J gene TRBJ2-7, with D maybe TRBD2 (5 bases). This CDR3 is CASTRGISYEQYF. For the CDR3, the DNA is TGTGCCAGCACCCGGGGAATTTCCTACGAGCAGTACTTC.